Listed below are T cell receptor beta chains from one sample, sequenced in a study of blood T cell repertoires in COVID-19. TCRdb's copy holds only in-frame clones and misses some; the assay was immunoSEQ multiplex PCR. The data contain approximately 220,000 clones, roughly 85% of them seen just once; the ten biggest clones take up more than 4.5%. The sample comprised PBMCs or T cells enriched from blood (not recorded which). Source of these receptors: a woman in her forties or fifties who had been exposed to COVID-19. CDR3s leave out the opening cysteine and the closing phenylalanine or tryptophan. D genes are given only for firm matches. Rows may omit the clone size; those that give it use once, few, many or a size class.

abundance: -
v_gene: TRBV5-1
d_gene: -
CDR3aa: ASRQNAGNTGELF

abundance: -
v_gene: TRBV7-3
d_gene: -
CDR3aa: ASSLTGAGANTGELF

abundance: -
v_gene: TRBV7-2
d_gene: -
CDR3aa: ASSPPGNTIY

abundance: -
v_gene: TRBV28
d_gene: -
CDR3aa: ASRPGQLNQPQH

abundance: -
v_gene: TRBV15
d_gene: TRBD1
CDR3aa: ATSRGQGELDQPQH

abundance: -
v_gene: TRBV9
d_gene: -
CDR3aa: ASSSDLGNTGELF

abundance: -
v_gene: TRBV28
d_gene: -
CDR3aa: ASSFNSPNSPLH

abundance: many
v_gene: TRBV7-9
d_gene: TRBD1
CDR3aa: ASRARDSDLPLH

abundance: -
v_gene: TRBV9
d_gene: TRBD1
CDR3aa: ASSVGTGGYNSGANVLT

abundance: -
v_gene: TRBV11-2
d_gene: -
CDR3aa: ASSPFWQGGYSPLH

abundance: -
v_gene: TRBV19
d_gene: TRBD2
CDR3aa: ASSIVGPGGTGELF

abundance: -
v_gene: TRBV10-2
d_gene: -
CDR3aa: ASSQTEQLGHS

abundance: -
v_gene: TRBV14
d_gene: TRBD2
CDR3aa: ASSQVVAGALY

abundance: -
v_gene: TRBV5-1
d_gene: -
CDR3aa: ASSLAVRGARYT

abundance: -
v_gene: TRBV11-2
d_gene: -
CDR3aa: ASSSSGGALETQY

abundance: -
v_gene: TRBV5-6
d_gene: -
CDR3aa: ASSLGGPAFTDTQY

abundance: -
v_gene: TRBV3-1/TRBV3-2
d_gene: TRBD1
CDR3aa: ASSLRQGRAPLH

abundance: -
v_gene: TRBV9
d_gene: -
CDR3aa: ASSAVPGLSTEAF

abundance: -
v_gene: TRBV9
d_gene: -
CDR3aa: ASSSEGRNTEAF

abundance: -
v_gene: TRBV14
d_gene: TRBD1
CDR3aa: ASSRTGVYNSPLH

abundance: -
v_gene: TRBV11-3
d_gene: -
CDR3aa: ASSLGGVSSNTGELF

abundance: -
v_gene: TRBV19
d_gene: -
CDR3aa: ASILSPEGTEAF

abundance: -
v_gene: TRBV10-3
d_gene: -
CDR3aa: AISRDISSRAL

abundance: -
v_gene: TRBV3-1/TRBV3-2
d_gene: -
CDR3aa: ASSQGRLQRNTEAF

abundance: -
v_gene: TRBV4-3
d_gene: -
CDR3aa: ASSPTGASNQPQH

abundance: once
v_gene: TRBV10-3
d_gene: -
CDR3aa: AISESGGYEKLF

abundance: -
v_gene: TRBV6-5
d_gene: TRBD1
CDR3aa: ASSYLQGQGLYEQY

abundance: -
v_gene: TRBV5-4
d_gene: -
CDR3aa: ASSLGGLSANYEQY

abundance: few
v_gene: TRBV28
d_gene: -
CDR3aa: ASSLPGYGPDQPQH

abundance: -
v_gene: TRBV10-3
d_gene: -
CDR3aa: AISEGTKQGSTEAF

abundance: -
v_gene: TRBV5-4
d_gene: -
CDR3aa: ASSTDSGVDEQF

abundance: -
v_gene: TRBV19
d_gene: TRBD1
CDR3aa: ASRDRGNYGYT

abundance: -
v_gene: TRBV10-3
d_gene: -
CDR3aa: ATRRSNEKLF

abundance: -
v_gene: TRBV5-5
d_gene: TRBD2
CDR3aa: ASSLILGGGTDTQY

abundance: -
v_gene: TRBV7-2
d_gene: -
CDR3aa: ASSSDSGEKLF

abundance: -
v_gene: TRBV7-8
d_gene: TRBD1
CDR3aa: ASSLVAQGSNQPQH